This T cell receptor (beta chain) was sequenced in a study of T cells in narcolepsy. The study, taken as a whole, reports: Reportedly, autoreactive clonotypes were serially detected in patients' blood but not controls'. In some patient and control memory CD4+ samples, autoreactive clones were absent.

V was cut by 5 bases and J by 1 base, with 8 bases left in between. CDR3 length: 13 residues. Germline CDR1 MNHEY, CDR2 SVGAGI. In this sample, this clone turned up once. What it binds is unknown. Sequenced by immunoSEQ multiplex PCR; TCRdb stores in-frame clones only, minus some. This repertoire shows tens of thousands of clones, around 88% found once; its top ten account for roughly 1.2%. This clonotype originated in a human donor with narcolepsy. V is TRBV6-5 and J is TRBJ1-2, with D maybe TRBD1 (6 bases). The sample consisted of CD45RA- memory CD4+ T cells from PBMCs. CDR3 sequence reads: CASSEDSNYGYTF. The CDR3 region has the DNA TGTGCCAGCAGTGAGGACAGTAACTATGGCTACACCTTC.